The rows below give T cell receptor beta chains drawn from one sample of a study of blood T cell repertoires in COVID-19. Sequencing used immunoSEQ multiplex PCR; TCRdb keeps in-frame clones, though not all of them. The sample holds some 150,000 clones; about 83% are singletons and the top ten take 6% to 9%. The sample consisted of peripheral blood. Receptors originate from a man aged 40-50 years who had recovered from COVID-19. The CDR3 runs from the conserved cysteine through the conserved F or W. The order of the fields is V gene, J gene, D gene, CDR3 protein. The D gene is left open where the match is weak.

>TRBV30|TRBJ1-2|-
CACAARGNYGYTF
>TRBV7-2|TRBJ2-4|-
CASSVGLAKNIQYF
>TRBV9|TRBJ2-1|-
CASSVSGTPYNEQFF
>TRBV12-3/TRBV12-4|TRBJ2-7|TRBD1
CASRPDRGWEQYF
>TRBV6-2/TRBV6-3|TRBJ1-5|TRBD1
CASSYAGGWSNQPQHF
>TRBV28|TRBJ2-2|-
CVTGLLNTGELFF
>TRBV30|TRBJ1-4|-
CAWRGGLGEKLFF
>TRBV18|TRBJ1-2|-
CASSPSTSRGRDYGYTF
>TRBV7-9|TRBJ2-1|-
CASSLPLRDEQFF
>TRBV10-1|TRBJ2-7|-
CASSESCVDEQYF
>TRBV7-2|TRBJ2-5|-
CASSLIGGQVFETQYF
>TRBV28|TRBJ2-2|TRBD2
CASSVSGRKNTGELFF
>TRBV5-1|TRBJ2-7|TRBD1
CASSIDRVGIYEQYF
>TRBV7-2|TRBJ1-2|TRBD1
CASSLVLRSDRGNDYTF
>TRBV6-5|TRBJ1-5|-
CASSYPGQPQHF
>TRBV5-4|TRBJ2-7|TRBD1
CASGTDDSYEQYF
>TRBV11-2|TRBJ1-5|-
CASSSGVRSNQPQHF
>TRBV29-1|TRBJ1-3|TRBD1
CSAGGSGNTIYF
>TRBV7-9|TRBJ2-5|-
CASKDSLQETQYF
>TRBV19|TRBJ1-5|-
CASSSMTPFSNQPQHF
>TRBV19|TRBJ1-3|-
CASSIWGGSAGNTIYF
>TRBV10-3|TRBJ1-2|TRBD1
CAIRNTTGGNNYGYTF
>TRBV19|TRBJ2-4|TRBD1
CASCQRGGQGNIQYF
>TRBV6-6|TRBJ2-7|TRBD1
CASRDRARLEQYF
>TRBV3-1/TRBV3-2|TRBJ1-1|TRBD1
CASRYRGYTEAFF